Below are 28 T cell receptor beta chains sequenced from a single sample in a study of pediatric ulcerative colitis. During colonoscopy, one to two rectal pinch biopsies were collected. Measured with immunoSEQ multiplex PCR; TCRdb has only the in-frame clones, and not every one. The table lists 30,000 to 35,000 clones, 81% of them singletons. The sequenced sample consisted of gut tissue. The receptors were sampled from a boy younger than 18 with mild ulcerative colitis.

CDR3 nucleotide sequence: TGTGCCAGCAGGGGACTAGCGGGGACGGCGGAAGAGACCCAGTACTTC. Protein sequence: CASRGLAGTAEETQYF. The chain links TRBV2 to TRBJ2-5; TRBD2 matches at 13 bases. J was trimmed by 3 bases and V by 6 bases; bases with no gene match: 7. Germline CDR1 reads SNHLY; CDR2 reads FYNNEI. The CDR3 has 16 amino acids.

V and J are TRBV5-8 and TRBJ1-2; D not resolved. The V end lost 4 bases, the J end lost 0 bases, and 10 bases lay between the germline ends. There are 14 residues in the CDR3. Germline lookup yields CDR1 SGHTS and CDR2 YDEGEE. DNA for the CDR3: TGTGCCAGCAGCATGCCCGGGTCTAACTATGGCTACACCTTC. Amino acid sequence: CASSMPGSNYGYTF.

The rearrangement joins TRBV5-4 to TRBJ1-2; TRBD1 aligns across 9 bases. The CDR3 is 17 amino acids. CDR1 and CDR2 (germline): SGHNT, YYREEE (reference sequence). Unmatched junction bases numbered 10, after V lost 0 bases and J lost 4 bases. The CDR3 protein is CASSLGMTGGGIYGYTF. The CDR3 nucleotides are TGTGCCAGCAGCTTGGGAATGACAGGGGGGGGAATCTATGGCTACACCTTC.

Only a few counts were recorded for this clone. The CDR3 is CASSTDLNTEAFF. In nucleotides, the CDR3 is TGTGCCAGTAGCACGGACCTGAACACTGAAGCTTTCTTT. The chain combines TRBV19 with TRBJ1-1; unclear D gene. Per the germline V gene, CDR1 is LNHDA and CDR2 is SQIVND (reference sequence). V lost 6 bases, J lost 0 bases, and 8 bases lay in between. The CDR3 totals 13 residues.

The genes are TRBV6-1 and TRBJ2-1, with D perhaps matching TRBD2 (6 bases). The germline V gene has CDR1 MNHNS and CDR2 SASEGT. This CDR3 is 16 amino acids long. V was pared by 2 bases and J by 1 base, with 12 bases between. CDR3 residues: CASSEYLASSYNEQFF. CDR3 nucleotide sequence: TGTGCCAGCAGTGAATATCTAGCGTCATCCTACAATGAGCAGTTCTTC.

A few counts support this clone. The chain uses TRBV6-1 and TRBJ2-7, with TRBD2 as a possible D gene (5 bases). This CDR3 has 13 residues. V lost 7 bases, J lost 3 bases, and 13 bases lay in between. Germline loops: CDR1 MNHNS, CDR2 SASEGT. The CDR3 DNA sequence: TGTGCCAGCACCTCAGCGGCTCTCTACGAGCAGTACTTC. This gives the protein CASTSAALYEQYF.

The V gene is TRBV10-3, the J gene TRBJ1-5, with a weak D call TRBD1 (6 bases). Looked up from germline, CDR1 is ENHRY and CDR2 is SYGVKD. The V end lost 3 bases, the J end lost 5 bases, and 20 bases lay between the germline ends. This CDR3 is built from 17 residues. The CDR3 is CAISDLQGGGNHQPQHF. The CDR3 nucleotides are TGTGCCATCAGTGACCTCCAGGGAGGGGGGAATCATCAGCCCCAGCATTTT.

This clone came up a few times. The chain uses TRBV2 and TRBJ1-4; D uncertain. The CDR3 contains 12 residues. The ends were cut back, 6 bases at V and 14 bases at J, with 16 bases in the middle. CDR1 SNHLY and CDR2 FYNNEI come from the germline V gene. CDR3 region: CASRIPGQALFF. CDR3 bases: TGTGCCAGCAGGATCCCCGGCCAGGCTCTGTTTTTT.

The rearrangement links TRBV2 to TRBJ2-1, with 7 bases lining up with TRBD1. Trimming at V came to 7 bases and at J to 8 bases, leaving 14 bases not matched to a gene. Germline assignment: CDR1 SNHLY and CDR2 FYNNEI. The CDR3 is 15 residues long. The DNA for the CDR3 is TGTGCCAGCACTGACCCGCCGGACAGGCGGGATGAGCAGTTCTTC. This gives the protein CASTDPPDRRDEQFF.

Here the CDR3 reads CASSEATGESGTQYF. In DNA form, the CDR3 reads TGTGCCAGCAGTGAAGCTACTGGGGAGTCGGGGACCCAGTACTTC. This rearrangement joins TRBV2 to TRBJ2-5, with D possibly TRBD2 on 5 matching bases. The CDR3 is made up of 15 amino acids. Trimming took off 0 bases at V and 7 bases at J, with 15 bases between the two ends. Germline lookup yields CDR1 SNHLY and CDR2 FYNNEI. Full variable domain (remainder filled in from reference TRBV2 and TRBJ2-5): EPEVTQTPSHQVTQMGQEVILRCVPISNHLYFYWYRQILGQKVEFLVSFYNNEISEKSEIFDDQFSVERPDGSNFTLKIRSTKLEDSAMYFCASSEATGESGTQYFGPGTRLLVL.

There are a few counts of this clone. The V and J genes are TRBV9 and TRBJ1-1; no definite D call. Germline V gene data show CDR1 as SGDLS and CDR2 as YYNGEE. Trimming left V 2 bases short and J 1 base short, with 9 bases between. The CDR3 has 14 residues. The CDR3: CASSVHEENTEAFF. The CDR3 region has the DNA TGTGCCAGCAGCGTCCACGAAGAGAACACTGAAGCTTTCTTT. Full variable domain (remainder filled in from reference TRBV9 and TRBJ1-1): DSGVTQTPKHLITATGQRVTLRCSPRSGDLSVYWYQQSLDQGLQFLIQYYNGEERAKGNILERFSAQQFPDLHSELNLSSLELGDSALYFCASSVHEENTEAFFGQGTRLTVV.

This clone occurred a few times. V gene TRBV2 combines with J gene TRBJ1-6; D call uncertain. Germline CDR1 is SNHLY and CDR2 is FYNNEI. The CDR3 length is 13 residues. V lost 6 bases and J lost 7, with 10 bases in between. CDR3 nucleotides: TGTGCCAGCAGCGACTGGCAGAATTCACCCCTCCACTTT. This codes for CASSDWQNSPLHF.

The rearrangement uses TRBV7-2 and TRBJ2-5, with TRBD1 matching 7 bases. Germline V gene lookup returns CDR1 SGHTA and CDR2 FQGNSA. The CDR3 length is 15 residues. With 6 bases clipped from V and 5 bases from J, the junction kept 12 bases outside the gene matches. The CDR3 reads CASRLIPDRVETQYF. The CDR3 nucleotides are TGTGCCAGCAGGCTTATCCCCGACAGGGTGGAGACCCAGTACTTC. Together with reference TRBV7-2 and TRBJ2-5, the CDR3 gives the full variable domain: GAGVSQSPSNKVTEKGKDVELRCDPISGHTALYWYRQSLGQGLEFLIYFQGNSAPDKSGLPSDRFSAERTGGSVSTLTIQRTQQEDSAVYLCASRLIPDRVETQYFGPGTRLLVL.

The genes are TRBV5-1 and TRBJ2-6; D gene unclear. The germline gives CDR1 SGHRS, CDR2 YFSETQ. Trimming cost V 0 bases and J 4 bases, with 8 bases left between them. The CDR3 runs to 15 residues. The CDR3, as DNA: TGCGCCAGCAGCTTGGACCCGGCCGGGGCCAACGTCCTGACTTTC. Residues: CASSLDPAGANVLTF.

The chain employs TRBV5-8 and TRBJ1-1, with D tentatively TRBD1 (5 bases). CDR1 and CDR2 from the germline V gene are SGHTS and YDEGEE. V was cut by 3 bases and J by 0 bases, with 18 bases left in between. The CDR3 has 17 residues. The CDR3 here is CASSWGDGRTMNTEAFF. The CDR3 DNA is TGTGCCAGCAGCTGGGGGGACGGGAGGACTATGAACACTGAAGCTTTCTTT. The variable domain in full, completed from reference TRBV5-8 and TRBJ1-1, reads EAGVTQSPTHLIKTRGQQATLRCSPISGHTSVYWYQQALGLGLQFLLWYDEGEERNRGNFPPRFSGRQFPNYSSELNVNALELEDSALYLCASSWGDGRTMNTEAFFGQGTRLTVV.

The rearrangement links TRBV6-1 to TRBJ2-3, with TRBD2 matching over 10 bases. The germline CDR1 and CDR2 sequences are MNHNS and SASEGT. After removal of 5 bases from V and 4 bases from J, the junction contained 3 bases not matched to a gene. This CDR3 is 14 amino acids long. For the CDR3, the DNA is TGTGCCAGCAGTACAGCGGGGGGGCCAGATACGCAGTATTTT. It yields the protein CASSTAGGPDTQYF.

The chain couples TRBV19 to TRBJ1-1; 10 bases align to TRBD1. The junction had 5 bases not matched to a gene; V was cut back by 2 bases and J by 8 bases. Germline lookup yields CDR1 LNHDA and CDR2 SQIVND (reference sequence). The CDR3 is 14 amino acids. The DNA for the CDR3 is TGTGCCAGTAGTATACGAGGGACAGGGGAAGAAGCTTTCTTT. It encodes CASSIRGTGEEAFF.

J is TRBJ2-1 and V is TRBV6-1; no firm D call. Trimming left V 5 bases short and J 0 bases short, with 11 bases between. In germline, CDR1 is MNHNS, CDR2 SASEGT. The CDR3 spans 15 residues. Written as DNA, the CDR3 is TGTGCCAGCAGTCGGAGCACGAGCTCCTACAATGAGCAGTTCTTC. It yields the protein CASSRSTSSYNEQFF.

This chain's CDR3 is CASSAGYGQPQHF. The DNA of the CDR3 is TGCGCCAGCAGTGCAGGGTACGGTCAGCCCCAGCATTTT. The rearrangement joins TRBV10-1 to TRBJ1-5; a possible D gene is TRBD1 (5 bases). CDR1 WNHNN and CDR2 SYGVQD come from the germline V gene (reference sequence). The CDR3 totals 13 residues. V lost 4 bases and J lost 6, with 10 bases in between.

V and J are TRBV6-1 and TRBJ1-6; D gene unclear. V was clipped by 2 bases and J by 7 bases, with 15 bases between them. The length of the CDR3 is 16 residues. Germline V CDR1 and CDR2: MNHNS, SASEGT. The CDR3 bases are TGTGCCAGCAGTGAAAGGGTTGGGCTCCAGAATTCACCCCTCCACTTT. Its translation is CASSERVGLQNSPLHF.

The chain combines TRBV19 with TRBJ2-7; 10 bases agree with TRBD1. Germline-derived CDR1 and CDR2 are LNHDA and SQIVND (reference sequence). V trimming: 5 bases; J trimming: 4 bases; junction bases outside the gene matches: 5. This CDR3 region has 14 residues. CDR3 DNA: TGTGCCAGTAGTGCCGGGACAGGGGTTTACGAGCAGTACTTC. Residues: CASSAGTGVYEQYF.

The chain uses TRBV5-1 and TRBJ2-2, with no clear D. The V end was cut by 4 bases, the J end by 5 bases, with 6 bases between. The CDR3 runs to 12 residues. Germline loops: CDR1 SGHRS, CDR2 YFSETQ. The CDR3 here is CASSRRTGELFF. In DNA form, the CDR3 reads TGCGCCAGCAGCCGGCGAACCGGGGAGCTGTTTTTT.

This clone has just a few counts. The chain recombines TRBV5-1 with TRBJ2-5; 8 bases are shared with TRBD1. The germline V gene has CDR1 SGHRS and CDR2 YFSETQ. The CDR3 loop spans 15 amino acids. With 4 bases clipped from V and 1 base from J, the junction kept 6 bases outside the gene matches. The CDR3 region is CASSPRQGLQETQYF. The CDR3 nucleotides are TGCGCCAGCAGCCCGAGACAGGGGCTCCAAGAGACCCAGTACTTC.

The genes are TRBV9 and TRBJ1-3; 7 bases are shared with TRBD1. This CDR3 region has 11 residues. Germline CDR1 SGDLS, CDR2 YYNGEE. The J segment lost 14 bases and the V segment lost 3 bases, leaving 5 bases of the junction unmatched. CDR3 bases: TGTGCCAGCAGCGCGGAGGGACAGCTATATTTT. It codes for CASSAEGQLYF.

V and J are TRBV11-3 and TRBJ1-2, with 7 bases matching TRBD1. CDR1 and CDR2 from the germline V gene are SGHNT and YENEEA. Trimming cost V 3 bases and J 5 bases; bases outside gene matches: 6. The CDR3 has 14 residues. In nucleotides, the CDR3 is TGTGCCAGCAGCTTCCCGGGACAGCTATATGGCTACACCTTC. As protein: CASSFPGQLYGYTF.

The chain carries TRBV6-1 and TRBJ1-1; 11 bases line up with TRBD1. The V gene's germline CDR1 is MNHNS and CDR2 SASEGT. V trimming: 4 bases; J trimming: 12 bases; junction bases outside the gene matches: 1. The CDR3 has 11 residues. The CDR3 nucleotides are TGTGCCAGCAGTGGGGACAGGGGGACTTTCTTT. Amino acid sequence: CASSGDRGTFF.

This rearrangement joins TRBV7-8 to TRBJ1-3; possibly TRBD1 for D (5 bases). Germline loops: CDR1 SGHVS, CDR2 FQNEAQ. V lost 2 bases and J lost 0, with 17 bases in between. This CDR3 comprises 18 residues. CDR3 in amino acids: CASSLKGTNLLSGNTIYF. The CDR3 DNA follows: TGTGCCAGCAGCTTAAAGGGGACGAACCTCCTCTCTGGAAACACCATATATTTT.

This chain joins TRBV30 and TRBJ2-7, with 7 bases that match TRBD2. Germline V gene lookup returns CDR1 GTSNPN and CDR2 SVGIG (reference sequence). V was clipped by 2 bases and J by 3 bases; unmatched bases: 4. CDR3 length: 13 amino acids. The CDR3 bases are TGTGCCTGGAGTAACGGACTAGTCTACGAGCAGTACTTC. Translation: CAWSNGLVYEQYF.